These 13 T cell receptor beta chains were all obtained from the same sample, sequenced in a study of T cell responses to AZD1222 COVID-19 vaccine. Libraries were prepared by immunoSEQ multiplex PCR; TCRdb keeps only in-frame clonotypes and omits some of them. The data hold fewer than 120,000 clones, with approximately 90% observed a single time. The sample was peripheral blood, taken on day 0 of AZD1222 vaccination. The receptor source for this set is an adult in good health.

This clone has only one observation. V gene TRBV5-1 combines with J gene TRBJ2-7; possible D gene TRBD1, 6 bases. The CDR3 sequence is 15 residues long. Trimming took 0 bases from V and 1 from J, leaving 11 bases between them. Germline V gene data show CDR1 as SGHRS and CDR2 as YFSETQ. The CDR3 DNA is TGCGCCAGCAGCTTGGGACAGGTGACTTCCTACGAGCAGTACTTC. Its protein product is CASSLGQVTSYEQYF.

The chain uses TRBV30 and TRBJ1-6; the D is unclear. The V gene's germline CDR1 is GTSNPN and CDR2 SVGIG (reference sequence). The CDR3 is made up of 14 amino acids. V lost 4 bases and J 7 bases, leaving 14 bases between the germline ends. The CDR3: CAWTPVRGNSPLHF. CDR3 nucleotides: TGTGCCTGGACCCCAGTCCGGGGAAATTCACCCCTCCACTTT.

The chain combines TRBV2 with TRBJ2-7, with 11 bases lining up with TRBD2. CDR1 SNHLY and CDR2 FYNNEI come from the germline V gene. The CDR3 has 15 residues. With 2 bases clipped from V and 4 bases from J, the junction kept 4 bases outside the gene matches. For the CDR3, the DNA is TGTGCCAGCAGTGAACCTAGCGGGGGGCGGTACGAGCAGTACTTC. Residues: CASSEPSGGRYEQYF. Supplemented by reference TRBV2 and TRBJ2-7, the full variable domain reads EPEVTQTPSHQVTQMGQEVILRCVPISNHLYFYWYRQILGQKVEFLVSFYNNEISEKSEIFDDQFSVERPDGSNFTLKIRSTKLEDSAMYFCASSEPSGGRYEQYFGPGTRLTVT.

This sequence joins TRBV3-1 (or the pseudogene TRBV3-2) and TRBJ1-3, with TRBD1 as a possible D gene (6 bases). Per the germline V gene, CDR1 is LGHDT and CDR2 is YNNKEL (reference sequence). V was cut by 3 bases and J by 4 bases, with 19 bases left in between. The CDR3 has 17 amino acids. This CDR3 is CASSQQTGPRRGNTIYF. As DNA, the CDR3 is TGTGCCAGCAGCCAGCAGACAGGCCCCCGTAGGGGAAACACCATATATTTT.

The V and J genes are TRBV7-9 and TRBJ2-7; 12 nucleotides agree with TRBD1. The CDR3 consists of 15 residues. The V gene end was trimmed by 4 bases and the J gene end by 2 bases; junction bases not matched to a gene: 3. Germline V gene sequence: CDR1 SEHNR, CDR2 FQNEAQ (reference sequence). The CDR3 DNA follows: TGTGCCAGCAGCTACGGGACAGGGGGCACCTACGAGCAGTACTTC. Its protein product is CASSYGTGGTYEQYF.

This chain joins TRBV30 and TRBJ1-5; D is unclear. The CDR3 is 13 residues long. Germline loops: CDR1 GTSNPN, CDR2 SVGIG (reference sequence). V was cut by 2 bases and J by 3 bases, with 8 bases left in between. This CDR3 is CAWSSSHNQPQHF. As DNA, the CDR3 is TGTGCCTGGAGTAGCTCCCACAATCAGCCCCAGCATTTT.

Here the CDR3 reads CASSPGTGGGGYTF. CDR3 nucleotide sequence: TGCGCCAGCAGCCCGGGGACAGGGGGTGGAGGCTACACCTTC. This rearrangement joins TRBV5-1 to TRBJ1-2; 11 bases align to TRBD1. V was pared by 4 bases and J by 8 bases, with 7 bases of the junction left unmatched. Germline CDR1 SGHRS, CDR2 YFSETQ. CDR3 size: 14 residues.

The rearrangement uses TRBV9 and TRBJ2-1; TRBD2 is a possible D gene (6 bases). Germline V gene sequence: CDR1 SGDLS, CDR2 YYNGEE. The length of the CDR3 is 13 residues. Trimming shortened V by 0 bases and J by 8 bases, and 9 bases separated the two germline ends. CDR3 sequence reads: CASSVVGGHEQFF. Written as DNA, the CDR3 is TGTGCCAGCAGCGTAGTGGGAGGCCATGAGCAGTTCTTC.

The chain couples TRBV27 to TRBJ2-5; TRBD1 is a possible D gene (5 bases). CDR1 is MNHEY and CDR2 is SMNVEV in the germline V gene (reference sequence). V lost 5 bases to trimming and J lost 7 bases, with 8 bases between them. This CDR3 region has 11 residues. CDR3 bases: TGTGCCAGCAGTAAAGGGGTGACCCAGTACTTC. Protein: CASSKGVTQYF.

J is TRBJ1-2 and V is TRBV4-1; 9 nucleotides line up with TRBD1. The CDR3 covers 16 residues. V lost 0 bases, J lost 7 bases, and 9 bases stayed unmatched. Germline V gives CDR1 MGHRA, CDR2 YSYEKL. CDR3 sequence (DNA): TGCGCCAGCAGCCAAGATGCTACGGACAGGGGAGGTGGCTACACCTTC. It yields the protein CASSQDATDRGGGYTF.

This clone occurred a few times. V and J are TRBV11-3 and TRBJ1-1, with a tentative D call TRBD1 (6 bases). V was pared by 3 bases and J by 8 bases, with 10 bases between. The CDR3 is 12 amino acids. Germline loops: CDR1 SGHNT, CDR2 YENEEA. CDR3 residues: CASSFTGSEAFF. In DNA, the CDR3 is TGTGCCAGCAGCTTCACAGGGTCGGAAGCTTTCTTT.

This chain connects TRBV12-1 to TRBJ1-5; the table's D call, TRBD1, has no DNA check behind it. TRBV12-1 is a pseudogene segment. The CDR3 has 14 amino acids. The CDR3 region is CASSYRDTFEPQHF. The CDR3 DNA follows: TGTGCCAGCAGCTACCGGGACACCTTTGAGCCCCAGCATTTT.

This clone appeared once. V usage is TRBV5-4 and J usage is TRBJ1-2, with 10 bases fitting TRBD1. Trimming cost V 4 bases and J 4 bases; bases outside gene matches: 10. Germline CDR1 and CDR2: SGHNT and YYREEE (reference sequence). The CDR3 length is 16 residues. The CDR3 is CASSPGAGDRGYGYTF. The CDR3 nucleotides are TGTGCCAGCAGCCCGGGGGCGGGGGACAGGGGCTATGGCTACACCTTC.